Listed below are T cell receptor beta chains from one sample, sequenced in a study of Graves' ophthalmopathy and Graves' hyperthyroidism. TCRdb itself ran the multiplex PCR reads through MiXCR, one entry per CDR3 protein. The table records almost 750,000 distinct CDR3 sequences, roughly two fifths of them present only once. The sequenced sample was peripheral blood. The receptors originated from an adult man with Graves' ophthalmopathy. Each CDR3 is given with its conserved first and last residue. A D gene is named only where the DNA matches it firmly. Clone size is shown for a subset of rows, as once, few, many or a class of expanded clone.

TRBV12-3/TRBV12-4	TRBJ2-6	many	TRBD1	CASRGTGTGANVLTF	TGTGCCAGCAGGGGGACAGGTACTGGGGCCAACGTCCTGACTTTC
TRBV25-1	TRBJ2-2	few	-	CASLQWGTGELFF	TGTGCCAGCCTTCAGTGGGGGACCGGGGAGCTGTTTTTT
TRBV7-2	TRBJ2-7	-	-	CASSLARDTPAYEQYF	TGTGCCAGCAGCTTAGCGAGGGACACCCCAGCCTACGAGCAGTACTTC
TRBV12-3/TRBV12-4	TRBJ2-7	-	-	CASSSDGTYEQYF	TGTGCCAGCAGTTCGGACGGAACCTACGAGCAGTACTTC
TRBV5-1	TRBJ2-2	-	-	CASLSGPNTGELFF	TGCGCCTCCTTGAGCGGACCGAACACCGGGGAGCTGTTTTTT
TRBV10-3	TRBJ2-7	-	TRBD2	CASSYSFSSGSYEQYF	TGTGCCAGCAGTTACTCTTTTTCTAGCGGCTCCTACGAGCAGTACTTC
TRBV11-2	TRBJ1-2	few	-	CASTSSHTGGYTF	TGTGCCAGCACCTCGTCCCATACAGGGGGCTACACCTTC
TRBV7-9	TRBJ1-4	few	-	CASSPRRAVGEKLFF	TGTGCCAGCAGCCCAAGACGGGCGGTGGGGGAAAAACTGTTTTTT
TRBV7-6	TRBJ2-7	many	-	CASSLGGVGNEQYF	TGTGCCAGCAGCTTAGGAGGGGTTGGGAACGAGCAGTACTTC
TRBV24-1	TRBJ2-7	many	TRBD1	CATSTGGYEQYF	TGTGCCACCTCGACAGGGGGCTACGAGCAGTACTTC
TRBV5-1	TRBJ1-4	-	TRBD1	CASSSGTGRVTNEKLFF	TGTGCCAGCAGCTCAGGGACAGGGAGAGTAACTAATGAAAAACTGTTTTTT
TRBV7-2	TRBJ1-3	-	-	CASSFGRSSGNTIYF	TGTGCCAGCAGCTTTGGAAGGTCCTCTGGAAACACCATATATTTT
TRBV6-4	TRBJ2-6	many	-	CASKSSSGANVLTF	TGTGCCAGCAAGTCTTCCTCTGGGGCCAACGTCCTGACTTTC
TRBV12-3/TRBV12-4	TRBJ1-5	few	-	CASTLGRGRGNQPQHF	TGTGCCAGCACCCTGGGTAGGGGAAGGGGCAATCAGCCCCAGCATTTT
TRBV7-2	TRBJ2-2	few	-	CASSELGANTGELFF	TGTGCCAGCAGCGAGTTAGGGGCGAACACCGGGGAGCTGTTTTTT
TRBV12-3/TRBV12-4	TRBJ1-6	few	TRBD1	CASSIGTGEHNSPLHF	TGTGCCAGCAGTATCGGGACAGGGGAACATAATTCACCCCTCCACTTT
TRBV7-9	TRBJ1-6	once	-	CASSGQGRSSPLHF	TGTGCCAGCAGTGGGCAGGGACGTAGTTCACCCCTCCACTTT
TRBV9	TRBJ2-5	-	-	CASSRFGQQETQYF	TGTGCCAGCTCACGTTTCGGGCAGCAAGAGACCCAGTACTTC
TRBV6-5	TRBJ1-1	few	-	CASSYSGALPAFF	TGTGCCAGCAGTTACAGTGGGGCCCTTCCCGCTTTCTTT
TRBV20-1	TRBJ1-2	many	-	CSAGGANYGYTF	TGCAGTGCGGGGGGGGCTAACTATGGCTACACCTTC
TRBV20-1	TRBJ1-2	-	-	CSARDVWGLGYGYTF	TGCAGTGCTAGAGATGTTTGGGGGCTCGGCTATGGCTACACCTTC
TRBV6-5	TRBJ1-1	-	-	CASSAINTEAFF	TGTGCCAGCAGTGCGATTAACACTGAAGCTTTCTTT
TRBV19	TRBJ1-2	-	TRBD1	CASSIPGQGYTF	TGTGCCAGTAGTATACCGGGACAGGGCTACACCTTC
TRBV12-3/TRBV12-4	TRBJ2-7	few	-	CASLPRGSSREQYF	TGTGCCAGCCTTCCTCGGGGCAGCTCCCGGGAGCAGTACTTC